This record concerns one T cell receptor (beta chain) sequence. What it binds is unknown. These data are taken from a study of neoadjuvant anti-PD-1 for oral cavity cancer. Whole-study results and caveats: Higher pretreatment Treg/Th17 ratios tracked higher pretreatment blood clonality. PBMC Gini-index clonality exceeded responders' in non-responders post-nivolumab.

Time point indicated: after neoadjuvant nivolumab, at surgical resection. These oral cavity squamous cell carcinomas were HPV-negative and locally advanced. Repertoires were generated with immunoSEQ multiplex PCR, while TCRdb's copy carries only in-frame clones and drops some. The data contain roughly 13,000 clones, about three quarters of them singletons. Between the trimmed V and J ends, which lost 3 bases and 1 base, there was a span of 7 bases. CDR1 is SGDLS, CDR2 YYNGEE, per germline. The CDR3 totals 14 residues. The receptor's source is a person aged 35-80 years with oral cavity squamous cell carcinoma. The sample here was PBMCs, taken after nivolumab (anti-PD-1) treatment. The rearrangement links TRBV9 to TRBJ2-2, with D unresolved. CDR3: CASSARGNTGELFF. CDR3 nucleotide sequence: TGTGCCAGCAGCGCGAGAGGGAACACCGGGGAGCTGTTTTTT.